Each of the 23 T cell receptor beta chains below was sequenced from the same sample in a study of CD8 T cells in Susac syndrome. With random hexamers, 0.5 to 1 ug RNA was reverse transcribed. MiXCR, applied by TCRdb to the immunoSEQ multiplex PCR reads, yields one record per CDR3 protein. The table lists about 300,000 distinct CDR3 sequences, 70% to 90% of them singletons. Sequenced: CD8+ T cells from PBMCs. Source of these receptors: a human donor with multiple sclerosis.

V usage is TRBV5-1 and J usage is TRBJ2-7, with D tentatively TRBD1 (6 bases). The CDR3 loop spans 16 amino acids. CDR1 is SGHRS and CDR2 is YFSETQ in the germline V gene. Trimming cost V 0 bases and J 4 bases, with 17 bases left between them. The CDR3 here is CASSLGIGQSPYEQYF. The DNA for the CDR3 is TGCGCCAGCAGCTTGGGGATCGGACAGAGTCCTTACGAGCAGTACTTC.

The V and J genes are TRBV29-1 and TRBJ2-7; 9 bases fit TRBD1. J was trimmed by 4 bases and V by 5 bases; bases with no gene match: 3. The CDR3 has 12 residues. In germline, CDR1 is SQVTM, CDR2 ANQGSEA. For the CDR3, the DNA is TGCAGCGTTTCCGACAGGGGGTACGAGCAGTACTTC. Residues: CSVSDRGYEQYF.

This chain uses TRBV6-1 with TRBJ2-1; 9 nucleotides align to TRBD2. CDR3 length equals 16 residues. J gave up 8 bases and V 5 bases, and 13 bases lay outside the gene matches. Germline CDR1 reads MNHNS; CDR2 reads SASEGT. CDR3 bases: TGTGCCAGCAGTCCCACGGGGGGACTAGCATATGATGAGCAGTTCTTC. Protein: CASSPTGGLAYDEQFF.

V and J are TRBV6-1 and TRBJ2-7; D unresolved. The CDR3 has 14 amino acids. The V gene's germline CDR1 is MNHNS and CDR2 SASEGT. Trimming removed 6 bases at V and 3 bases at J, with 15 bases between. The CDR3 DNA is TGTGCCAGCAGCCACATACACCTATACTACGAGCAGTACTTC. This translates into CASSHIHLYYEQYF.

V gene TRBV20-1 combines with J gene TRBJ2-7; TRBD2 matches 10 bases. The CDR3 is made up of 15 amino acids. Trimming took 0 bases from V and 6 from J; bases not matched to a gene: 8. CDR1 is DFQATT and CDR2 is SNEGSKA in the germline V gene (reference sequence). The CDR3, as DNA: TGCAGTGCTAGAGATAAGAGCGGGAGGGTGGTCGAGCAGTACTTC. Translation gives CSARDKSGRVVEQYF.

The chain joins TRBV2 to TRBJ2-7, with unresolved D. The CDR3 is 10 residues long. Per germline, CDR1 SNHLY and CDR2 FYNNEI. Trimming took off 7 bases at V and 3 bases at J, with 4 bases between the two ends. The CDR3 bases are TGTGCCAGCAATGGCTACGAGCAGTACTTC. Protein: CASNGYEQYF.

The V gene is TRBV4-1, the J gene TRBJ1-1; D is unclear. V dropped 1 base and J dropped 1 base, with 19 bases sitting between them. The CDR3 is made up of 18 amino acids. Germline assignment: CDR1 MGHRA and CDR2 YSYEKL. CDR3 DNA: TGCGCCAGCAGCCAAGGAAGGTCAGTTATTGGGGAGAACACTGAAGCTTTCTTT. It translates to CASSQGRSVIGENTEAFF.

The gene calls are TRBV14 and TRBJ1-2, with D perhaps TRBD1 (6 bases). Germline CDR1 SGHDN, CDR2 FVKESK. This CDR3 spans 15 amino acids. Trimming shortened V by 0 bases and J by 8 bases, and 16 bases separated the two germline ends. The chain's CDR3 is CASSQDRAGTKGYTF. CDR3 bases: TGTGCCAGCAGCCAAGATCGAGCGGGGACAAAAGGCTACACCTTC. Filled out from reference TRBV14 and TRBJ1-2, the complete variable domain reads EAGVTQFPSHSVIEKGQTVTLRCDPISGHDNLYWYRRVMGKEIKFLLHFVKESKQDESGMPNNRFLAERTGGTYSTLKVQPAELEDSGVYFCASSQDRAGTKGYTFGSGTRLTVV.

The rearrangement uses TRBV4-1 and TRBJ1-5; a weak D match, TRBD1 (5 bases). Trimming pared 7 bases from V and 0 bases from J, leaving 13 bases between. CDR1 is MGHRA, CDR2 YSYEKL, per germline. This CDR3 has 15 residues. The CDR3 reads CASKRGVNSNQPQHF. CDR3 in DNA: TGCGCCAGCAAGAGGGGCGTTAATAGCAATCAGCCCCAGCATTTT.

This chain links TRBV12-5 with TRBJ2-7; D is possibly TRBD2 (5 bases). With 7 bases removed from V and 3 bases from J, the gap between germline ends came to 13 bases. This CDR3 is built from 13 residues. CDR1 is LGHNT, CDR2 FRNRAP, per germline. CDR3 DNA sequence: TGTGCTAGTGCCGAGGACTCAAACTACGAGCAGTACTTC. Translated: CASAEDSNYEQYF.

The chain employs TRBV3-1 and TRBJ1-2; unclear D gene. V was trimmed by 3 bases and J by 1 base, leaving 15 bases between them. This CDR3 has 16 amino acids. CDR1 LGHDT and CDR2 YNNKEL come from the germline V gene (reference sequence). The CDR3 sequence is CASSQAGSEGNYGYTF. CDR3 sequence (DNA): TGTGCCAGCAGCCAGGCAGGTTCCGAGGGTAACTATGGCTACACCTTC.

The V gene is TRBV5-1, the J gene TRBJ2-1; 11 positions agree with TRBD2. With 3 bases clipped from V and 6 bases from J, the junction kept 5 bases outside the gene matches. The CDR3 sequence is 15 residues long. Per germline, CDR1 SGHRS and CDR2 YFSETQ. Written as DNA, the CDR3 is TGCGCCAGCAGCTCCGGACTAGCGGGCGCCAATGAGCAGTTCTTC. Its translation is CASSSGLAGANEQFF.

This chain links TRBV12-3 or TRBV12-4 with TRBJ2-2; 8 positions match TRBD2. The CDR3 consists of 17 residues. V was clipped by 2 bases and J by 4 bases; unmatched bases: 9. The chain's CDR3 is CASSLLWREDRTGELFF. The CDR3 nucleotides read TGTGCCAGCAGTTTACTGTGGCGGGAGGATCGCACCGGGGAGCTGTTTTTT.

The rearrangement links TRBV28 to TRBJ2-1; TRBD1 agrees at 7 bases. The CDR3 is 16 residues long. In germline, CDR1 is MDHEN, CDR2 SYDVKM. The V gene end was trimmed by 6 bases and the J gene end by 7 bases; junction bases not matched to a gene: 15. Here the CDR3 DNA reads TGTGCCAGCAGAAGCCCAGGGGGTCGAATGGGTAATGAGCAGTTCTTC. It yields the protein CASRSPGGRMGNEQFF.

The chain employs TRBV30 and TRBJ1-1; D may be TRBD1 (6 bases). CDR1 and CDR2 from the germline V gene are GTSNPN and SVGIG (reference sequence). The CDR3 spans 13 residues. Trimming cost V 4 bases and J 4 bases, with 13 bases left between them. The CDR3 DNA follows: TGTGCCTGGATGGGGGGCTGGGGCACTGAAGCTTTCTTT. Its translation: CAWMGGWGTEAFF.

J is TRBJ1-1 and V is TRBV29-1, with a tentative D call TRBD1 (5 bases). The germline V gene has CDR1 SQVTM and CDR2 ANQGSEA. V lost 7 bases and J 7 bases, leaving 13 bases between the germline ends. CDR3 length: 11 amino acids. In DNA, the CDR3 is TGCAGCGACCGGGACGGTCTTGAAGCTTTCTTT. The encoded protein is CSDRDGLEAFF.

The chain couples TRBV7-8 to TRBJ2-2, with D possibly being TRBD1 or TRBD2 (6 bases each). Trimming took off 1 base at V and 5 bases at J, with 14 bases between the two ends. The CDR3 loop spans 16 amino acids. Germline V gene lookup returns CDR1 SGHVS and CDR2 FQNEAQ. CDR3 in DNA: TGTGCCAGCAGCTTAGTTGGGACACGGGGGACCGGGGAGCTGTTTTTT. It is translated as CASSLVGTRGTGELFF.

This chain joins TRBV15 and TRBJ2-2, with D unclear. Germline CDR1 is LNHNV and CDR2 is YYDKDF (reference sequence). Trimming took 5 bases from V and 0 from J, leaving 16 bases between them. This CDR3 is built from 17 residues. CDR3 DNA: TGTGCCACCAGCCAAAGCCAGGAAAGCGCGAACACCGGGGAGCTGTTTTTT. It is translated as CATSQSQESANTGELFF.

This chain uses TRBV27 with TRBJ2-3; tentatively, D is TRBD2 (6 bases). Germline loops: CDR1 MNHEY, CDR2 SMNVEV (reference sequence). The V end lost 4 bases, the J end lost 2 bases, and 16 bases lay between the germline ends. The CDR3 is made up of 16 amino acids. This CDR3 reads CASSSLAGTFTDTQYF. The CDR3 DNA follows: TGTGCCAGCAGTTCGTTGGCGGGGACCTTCACAGATACGCAGTATTTT.

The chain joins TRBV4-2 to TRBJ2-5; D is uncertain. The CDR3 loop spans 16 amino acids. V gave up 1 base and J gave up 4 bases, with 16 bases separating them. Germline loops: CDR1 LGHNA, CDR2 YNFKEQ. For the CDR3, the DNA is TGTGCCAGCAGCCAAGGGGATGGCCCCGCACGAGAGACCCAGTACTTC. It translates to CASSQGDGPARETQYF.

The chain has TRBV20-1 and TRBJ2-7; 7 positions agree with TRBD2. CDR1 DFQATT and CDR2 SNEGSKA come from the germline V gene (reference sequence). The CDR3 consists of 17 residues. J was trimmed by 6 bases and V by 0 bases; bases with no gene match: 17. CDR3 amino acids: CSARDLLPWGGSSEQYF. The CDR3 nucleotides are TGCAGTGCTAGAGATCTATTACCATGGGGCGGGAGTAGCGAGCAGTACTTC.

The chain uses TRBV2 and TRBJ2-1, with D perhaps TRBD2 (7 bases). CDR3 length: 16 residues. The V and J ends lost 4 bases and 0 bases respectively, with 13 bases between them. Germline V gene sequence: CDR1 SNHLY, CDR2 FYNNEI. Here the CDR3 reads CASSGGGSSSYNEQFF. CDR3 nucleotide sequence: TGTGCCAGCAGTGGGGGGGGCTCTAGCTCCTACAATGAGCAGTTCTTC.

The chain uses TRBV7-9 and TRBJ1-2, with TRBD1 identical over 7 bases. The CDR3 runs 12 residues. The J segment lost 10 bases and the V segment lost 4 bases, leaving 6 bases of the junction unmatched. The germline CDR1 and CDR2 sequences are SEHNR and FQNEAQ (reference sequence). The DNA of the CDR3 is TGTGCCAGCAGCTATTCAGGACAGGACTACACCTTC. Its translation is CASSYSGQDYTF.